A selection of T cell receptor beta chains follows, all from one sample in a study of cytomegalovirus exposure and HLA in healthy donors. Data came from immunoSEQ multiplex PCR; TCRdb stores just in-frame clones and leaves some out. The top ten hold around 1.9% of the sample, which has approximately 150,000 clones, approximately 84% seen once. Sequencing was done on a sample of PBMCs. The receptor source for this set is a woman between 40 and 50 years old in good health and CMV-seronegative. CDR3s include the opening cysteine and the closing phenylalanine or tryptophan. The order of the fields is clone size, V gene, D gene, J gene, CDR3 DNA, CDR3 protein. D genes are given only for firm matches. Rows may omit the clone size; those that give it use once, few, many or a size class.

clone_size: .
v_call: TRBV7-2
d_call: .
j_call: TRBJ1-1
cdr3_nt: TGTGCCAGCATCCCAGGGGATGTAAACACTGAAGCTTTCTTT
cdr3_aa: CASIPGDVNTEAFF

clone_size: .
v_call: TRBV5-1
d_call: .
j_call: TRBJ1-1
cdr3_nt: TGCGCCAGCAGCCCGATGGCCGACTCTTCTGCTGAAGTTTTCTTT
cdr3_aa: CASSPMADSSAEVFF

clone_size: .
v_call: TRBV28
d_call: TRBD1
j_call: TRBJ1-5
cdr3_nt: TGTGCCAGCAGTTTAGACGGTTGGGGACAGGGGGTGGGTGGCAATCAGCCCCAGCATTTT
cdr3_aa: CASSLDGWGQGVGGNQPQHF

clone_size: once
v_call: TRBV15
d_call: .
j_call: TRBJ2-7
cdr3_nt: TGTGCCACCAGCAGAGAGTCTAGGGGTCTCGACGAGCAGTACTTC
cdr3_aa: CATSRESRGLDEQYF

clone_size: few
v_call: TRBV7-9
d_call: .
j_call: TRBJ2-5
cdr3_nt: TGTTCCAGCAAGAGGGCAGCCCAGGAGTACTTC
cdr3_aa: CSSKRAAQEYF

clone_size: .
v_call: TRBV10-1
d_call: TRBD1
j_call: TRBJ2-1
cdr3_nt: TGCGCCAGCAGCCGTACAACCGAGGGGGCTAGTGAGCAGTTCTTC
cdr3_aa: CASSRTTEGASEQFF

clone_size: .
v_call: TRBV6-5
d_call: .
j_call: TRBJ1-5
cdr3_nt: TGTGCCAGCCATCCGAACTGGAATCAGCCCCAGCATTTT
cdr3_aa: CASHPNWNQPQHF

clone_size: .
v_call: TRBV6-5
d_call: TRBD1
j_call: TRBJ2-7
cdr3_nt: TGTGCCAGCAGTTACGGTGCTCCTCGGGACAGGGTTGAGCAGTACTTC
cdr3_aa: CASSYGAPRDRVEQYF

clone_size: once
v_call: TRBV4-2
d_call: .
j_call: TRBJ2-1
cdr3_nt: TGTGCCAGCAGCCAACAGCCTCTACTAGCTGATGAGCAGTTCTTC
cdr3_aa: CASSQQPLLADEQFF

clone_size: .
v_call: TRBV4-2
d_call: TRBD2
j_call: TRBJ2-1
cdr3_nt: TGTGCCAGCAGCCCGGGACTAGCGGGAGTCAATGAGCAGTTCTTC
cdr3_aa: CASSPGLAGVNEQFF

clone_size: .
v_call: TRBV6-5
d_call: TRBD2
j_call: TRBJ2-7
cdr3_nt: TGTGCCAGCAGTTACCTGGCGGGAGGGAACGAGCAGTACTTC
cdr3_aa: CASSYLAGGNEQYF

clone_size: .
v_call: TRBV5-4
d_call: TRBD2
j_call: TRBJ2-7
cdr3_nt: TGTGCCAGCAGCCCCCGGACGATTTCCTTGAGCGGGGGCCACGAGCAGTACTTC
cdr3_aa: CASSPRTISLSGGHEQYF

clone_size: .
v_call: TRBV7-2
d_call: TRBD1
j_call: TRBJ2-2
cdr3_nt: TGTGCCAGCAGATCAGACAGGGGGCATACCGGGGAGCTGTTTTTT
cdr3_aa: CASRSDRGHTGELFF